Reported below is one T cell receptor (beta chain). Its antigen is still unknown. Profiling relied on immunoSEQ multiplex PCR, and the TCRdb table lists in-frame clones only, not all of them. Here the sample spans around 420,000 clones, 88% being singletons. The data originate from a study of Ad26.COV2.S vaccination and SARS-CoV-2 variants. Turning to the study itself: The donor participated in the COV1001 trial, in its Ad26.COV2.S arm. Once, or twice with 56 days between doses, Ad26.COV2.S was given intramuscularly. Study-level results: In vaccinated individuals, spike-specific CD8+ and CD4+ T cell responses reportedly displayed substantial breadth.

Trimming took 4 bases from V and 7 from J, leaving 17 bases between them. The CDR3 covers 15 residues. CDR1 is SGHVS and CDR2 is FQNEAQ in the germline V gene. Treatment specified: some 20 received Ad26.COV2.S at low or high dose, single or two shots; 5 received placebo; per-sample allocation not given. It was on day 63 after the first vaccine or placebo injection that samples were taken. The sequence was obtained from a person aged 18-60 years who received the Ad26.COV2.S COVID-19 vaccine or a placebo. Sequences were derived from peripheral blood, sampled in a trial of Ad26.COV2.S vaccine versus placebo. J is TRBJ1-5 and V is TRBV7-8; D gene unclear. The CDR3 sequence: CASSSPDSRGQPQHF. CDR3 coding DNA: TGTGCCAGCAGCTCCCCGGACTCTCGAGGGCAGCCCCAGCATTTT.